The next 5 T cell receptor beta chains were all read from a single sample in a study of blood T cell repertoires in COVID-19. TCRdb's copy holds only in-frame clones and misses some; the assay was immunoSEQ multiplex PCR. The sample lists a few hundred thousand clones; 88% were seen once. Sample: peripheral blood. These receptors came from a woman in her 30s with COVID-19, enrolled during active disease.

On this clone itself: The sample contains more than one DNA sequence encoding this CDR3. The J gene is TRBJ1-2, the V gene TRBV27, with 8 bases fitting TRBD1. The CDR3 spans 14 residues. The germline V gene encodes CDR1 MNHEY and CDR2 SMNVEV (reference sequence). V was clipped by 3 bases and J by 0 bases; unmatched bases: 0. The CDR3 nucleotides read TGTGCCAGCAGTTTGACAGGGGCTAACTATGGCTACACCTTC. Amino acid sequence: CASSLTGANYGYTF.

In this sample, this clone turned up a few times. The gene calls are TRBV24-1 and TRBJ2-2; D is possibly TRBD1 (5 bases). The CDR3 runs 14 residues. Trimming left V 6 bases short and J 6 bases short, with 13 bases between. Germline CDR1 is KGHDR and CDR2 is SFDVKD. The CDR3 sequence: CATSQAGWSGELFF. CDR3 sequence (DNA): TGTGCCACCAGTCAGGCAGGGTGGTCCGGGGAGCTGTTTTTT.

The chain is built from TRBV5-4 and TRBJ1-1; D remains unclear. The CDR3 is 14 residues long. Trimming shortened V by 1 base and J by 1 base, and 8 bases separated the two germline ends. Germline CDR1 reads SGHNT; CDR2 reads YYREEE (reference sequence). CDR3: CASSLTSANTEAFF. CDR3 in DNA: TGTGCCAGCAGCTTGACTTCTGCGAACACTGAAGCTTTCTTT.

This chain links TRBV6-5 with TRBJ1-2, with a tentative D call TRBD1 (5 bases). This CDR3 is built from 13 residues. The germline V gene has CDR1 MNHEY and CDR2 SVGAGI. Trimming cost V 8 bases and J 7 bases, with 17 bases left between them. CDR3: CASSRGAGGGYTF. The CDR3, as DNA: TGTGCCAGCTCAAGGGGCGCCGGTGGTGGCTACACCTTC.

CDR3 bases: TGTGCCAGTAGTATCCCAGGGGGAGGTTTTGGCACAGATACGCAGTATTTT. Its protein product is CASSIPGGGFGTDTQYF. The rearrangement joins TRBV19 to TRBJ2-3; D is perhaps TRBD1 (7 bases). The V end lost 3 bases, the J end lost 1 base, and 17 bases lay between the germline ends. The germline CDR1 and CDR2 sequences are LNHDA and SQIVND (reference sequence). The length of the CDR3 is 17 residues.